A single sample gave rise to the 29 T cell receptor beta chains below, sequenced in a study of T cells in Graves' hyperthyroidism and ophthalmopathy. RNA transcripts served as the template for amplifying TCR beta CDR3 regions. Carried out on the TCR CDR3, a first-round RT-PCR used the HTBI primer set. Each CDR3 protein gets one entry after TCRdb re-called the multiplex PCR reads with MiXCR. The repertoire includes about 840,000 distinct CDR3 sequences, about two fifths of them detected once, and approximately 8.7% sits in the top ten. Sequencing was carried out using blood. Receptors were obtained from a man between 18 and 35 years old with Graves' hyperthyroidism.

In its sample, this clonotype was seen many times. The chain links TRBV12-3 or TRBV12-4 to TRBJ1-5, with D hard to call. Trimming took 0 bases from V and 7 from J, leaving 10 bases between them. The CDR3 spans 14 residues. The CDR3 sequence: CASSLAGSGQPQHF. The CDR3 bases are TGTGCCAGCAGTTTAGCAGGGTCCGGACAGCCCCAGCATTTT.

The table lists this clonotype with many counts. The V gene is TRBV29-1, the J gene TRBJ1-1; D is unresolved. Germline assignment: CDR1 SQVTM and CDR2 ANQGSEA. The CDR3 spans 11 residues. In DNA, the CDR3 is TGCAGTGTACGGGAGAACACTGAAGCTTTCTTT. It encodes CSVRENTEAFF. The full variable domain, in which reference TRBV29-1 and TRBJ1-1 provide the parts outside the CDR3, is SAVISQKPSRDICQRGTSLTIQCQVDSQVTMMFWYRQQPGQSLTLIATANQGSEATYESGFVIDKFPISRPNLTFSTLTVSNMSPEDSSIYLCSVRENTEAFFGQGTRLTVV.

CDR3 nucleotide sequence: TGTGCCAGCAGCCTGATGGAGGACAGGCCCCTTTTCTATGGCTACACCTTC. It is translated as CASSLMEDRPLFYGYTF. The chain joins TRBV11-2 to TRBJ1-2; 7 positions match TRBD1. Germline-derived CDR1 and CDR2 are SGHAT and FQNNGV. The ends lost 5 bases at V and 4 bases at J; junction bases unmatched: 16. This CDR3 comprises 17 residues. The full variable domain, completed using reference TRBV11-2 and TRBJ1-2, is EAGVAQSPRYKIIEKRQSVAFWCNPISGHATLYWYQQILGQGPKLLIQFQNNGVVDDSQLPKDRFSAERLKGVDSTLKIQPAKLEDSAVYLCASSLMEDRPLFYGYTFGSGTRLTVV.

The chain links TRBV7-2 to TRBJ2-7; D gene uncertain. This CDR3 region has 16 residues. Trimming removed 5 bases from V and 0 bases from J, with 17 bases in between. CDR1 and CDR2 from the germline V gene are SGHTA and FQGNSA. The CDR3 DNA sequence: TGTGCCAGCAGCCCCTTTCAGCTTGCGGCCTCCTACGAGCAGTACTTC. Its translation: CASSPFQLAASYEQYF.

The genes are TRBV29-1 and TRBJ2-7; D remains ambiguous. The CDR3 extends over 12 amino acids. The germline V and J ends were trimmed by 8 bases and 2 bases, with 13 bases remaining between them. CDR1 is SQVTM, CDR2 ANQGSEA, per germline. DNA for the CDR3: TGCAGCAGTTTTGGGCCGGCCTACGAGCAGTACTTC. This encodes CSSFGPAYEQYF.

This clonotype came up many times. V and J are TRBV7-6 and TRBJ2-7; 7 nucleotides align to TRBD2. Germline CDR1 SGHVS, CDR2 FNYEAQ. CDR3 length: 13 amino acids. The trim removed 5 bases at V and 3 bases at J, leaving 4 bases unmatched. The CDR3 region has the DNA TGTGCCAGCAGCCGTACTAGCGACTACGAGCAGTACTTC. It codes for CASSRTSDYEQYF.

This clonotype appeared a few times. The chain is built from TRBV29-1 and TRBJ2-7; the D gene is possibly TRBD1 (6 bases). CDR1 is SQVTM and CDR2 is ANQGSEA in the germline V gene. This CDR3 has 13 residues. Trimming stripped 6 bases from V and 5 bases from J, with 17 bases between. The CDR3 DNA reads TGCAGCGTCGAAACAGGGCGAGGGGACGAGCAGTACTTC. Encoded protein: CSVETGRGDEQYF.

J is TRBJ1-4 and V is TRBV12-3 or TRBV12-4; TRBD1 aligns across 10 bases. There are 14 residues in the CDR3. Trimming cost V 3 bases and J 8 bases; bases outside gene matches: 3. The CDR3 region is CASSFGTGEEKLFF. The CDR3 DNA sequence: TGTGCCAGCAGTTTTGGGACAGGGGAAGAAAAACTGTTTTTT.

This clonotype has ten or more counts. V gene TRBV19 combines with J gene TRBJ1-2; D is possibly TRBD1 (6 bases). Trimming stripped 2 bases from V and 4 bases from J, with 11 bases between. The CDR3 contains 14 residues. The germline V gene encodes CDR1 LNHDA and CDR2 SQIVND (reference sequence). The CDR3 nucleotides read TGTGCCAGTAGTATATCGGGGGCCGGCTATGGCTACACCTTC. This translates into CASSISGAGYGYTF.

This clonotype was counted between two and nine times. The chain links TRBV4-2 to TRBJ2-7; 11 nucleotides align to TRBD2. CDR3 length: 16 residues. The ends lost 0 bases at V and 1 base at J; junction bases unmatched: 2. Germline-derived CDR1 and CDR2 are LGHNA and YNFKEQ. The CDR3 is CASSQEASGRSYEQYF. DNA of the CDR3: TGTGCCAGCAGCCAAGAGGCTAGCGGGAGGTCCTACGAGCAGTACTTC.

The chain has TRBV4-2 and TRBJ1-1; the D gene is possibly TRBD1 (6 bases). Germline CDR1 is LGHNA and CDR2 is YNFKEQ. The CDR3 has 16 residues. Trimming stripped 6 bases from V and 4 bases from J, with 21 bases between. The CDR3 spells CASSPTNRAGSTEAFF. The CDR3 nucleotides read TGTGCCAGCAGTCCCACAAACAGGGCGGGCTCCACTGAAGCTTTCTTT.

This clonotype was seen a single time. The chain employs TRBV29-1 and TRBJ1-2; weak D call: TRBD1 (6 bases). Trimming cost V 8 bases and J 4 bases, with 20 bases left between them. Germline V gives CDR1 SQVTM, CDR2 ANQGSEA. CDR3 length: 14 amino acids. DNA of the CDR3: TGCAGCAGTTTAGGGCCGGGACAACTCTATGGCTACACCTTC. This gives the protein CSSLGPGQLYGYTF.

J is TRBJ2-7 and V is TRBV20-1; 8 bases are a match to TRBD2. CDR1 is DFQATT, CDR2 SNEGSKA, per germline (reference sequence). The ends lost 0 bases at V and 5 bases at J; junction bases unmatched: 3. The CDR3 is made up of 13 amino acids. The CDR3 nucleotides read TGCAGTGCTAGAGACGGGAGGGCCGACGAGCAGTACTTC. It yields the protein CSARDGRADEQYF.

The J gene is TRBJ1-2, the V gene TRBV10-3; perhaps TRBD1 as D (5 bases). The CDR3 has 13 amino acids. Germline assignment: CDR1 ENHRY and CDR2 SYGVKD. Between the trimmed V and J ends, which lost 9 bases and 3 bases, there was a span of 14 bases. CDR3 DNA sequence: TGTGCCATACACCCGGGGGAGGACTATGGCTACACCTTC. As protein: CAIHPGEDYGYTF.

The chain is built from TRBV12-3 or TRBV12-4 and TRBJ1-5; no firm D call. V lost 3 bases to trimming and J lost 2 bases, with 14 bases between them. The CDR3 covers 16 residues. The CDR3 region is CASSLTLPVGNQPQHF. The CDR3 DNA follows: TGTGCCAGCAGTTTGACACTCCCGGTGGGCAATCAGCCCCAGCATTTT.

Ten or more counts support this clonotype. The CDR3 reads CASSANRQETQYF. For the CDR3, the DNA is TGTGCCAGCAGTGCTAACAGGCAAGAGACCCAGTACTTC. The rearrangement uses TRBV2 and TRBJ2-5; a possible D gene is TRBD1 (5 bases). The CDR3 runs 13 residues. Trimming stripped 4 bases from V and 2 bases from J, with 8 bases between. Germline loops: CDR1 SNHLY, CDR2 FYNNEI. Full variable domain (rest looked up from reference TRBV2 and TRBJ2-5): EPEVTQTPSHQVTQMGQEVILRCVPISNHLYFYWYRQILGQKVEFLVSFYNNEISEKSEIFDDQFSVERPDGSNFTLKIRSTKLEDSAMYFCASSANRQETQYFGPGTRLLVL.

The V call is TRBV7-2, the J call TRBJ2-5; D possibly matches TRBD1 or TRBD2 (5 bases each). Germline V lookup: CDR1 SGHTA, CDR2 FQGNSA. The CDR3 runs to 14 residues. V lost 8 bases to trimming and J lost 7 bases, with 20 bases between them. CDR3 in amino acids: CASSPSRGAVTQYF. CDR3 nucleotide sequence: TGTGCCAGCTCACCATCGAGGGGCGCGGTGACCCAGTACTTC.

This chain links TRBV7-2 with TRBJ1-3; a weak D match, TRBD1 (6 bases). The germline CDR1 and CDR2 sequences are SGHTA and FQGNSA. The V end was cut by 3 bases, the J end by 2 bases, with 14 bases between. There are 16 residues in the CDR3. The CDR3 spells CASSFHREKAGNTIYF. The CDR3 DNA sequence: TGTGCCAGCAGCTTCCACAGGGAAAAGGCTGGAAACACCATATATTTT.

This chain joins TRBV7-2 and TRBJ1-6, with D hard to call. CDR1 is SGHTA and CDR2 is FQGNSA in the germline V gene. V was cut by 4 bases and J by 10 bases, with 11 bases left in between. The CDR3 runs 13 residues. The CDR3 reads CASSSVAGSPLHF. In DNA form, the CDR3 reads TGTGCCAGCAGCTCAGTCGCGGGATCACCCCTCCACTTT.

V gene TRBV20-1 combines with J gene TRBJ2-5; D gene unclear. With 2 bases removed from V and 1 base from J, the gap between germline ends came to 5 bases. CDR1 and CDR2 from the germline V gene are DFQATT and SNEGSKA (reference sequence). The CDR3 spans 12 residues. CDR3 nucleotide sequence: TGCAGTGCTAGAAGACTCCAAGAGACCCAGTACTTC. Translated: CSARRLQETQYF.

J is TRBJ2-5 and V is TRBV20-1; no clear D gene. Germline V lookup: CDR1 DFQATT, CDR2 SNEGSKA (reference sequence). The CDR3 is 13 residues long. DNA for the CDR3: TGCAGCGTTGAAAGCTTGGGGCAAGAGACCCAGTACTTC. Protein sequence: CSVESLGQETQYF.

Points on this clonotype: The conserved closing phenylalanine or tryptophan is absent in this CDR3, likely reflecting a read error. The DNA is left out, because the CDR3 cannot be placed on it with certainty; the CDR3 is given as TCRdb lists it. The chain is built from TRBV29-1 and TRBJ2-5; the DNA was not used to check the table's D call, TRBD1. The CDR3 is 9 residues long, counting both termini. Germline V gene sequence: CDR1 SQVTM, CDR2 ANQGSEA. The CDR3 loop is CSVEDPGNT.

The gene calls are TRBV10-2 and TRBJ1-4, with TRBD1 as a possible D gene (5 bases). V was trimmed by 6 bases and J by 10 bases, leaving 24 bases between them. The CDR3 extends over 16 amino acids. The germline V gene encodes CDR1 WSHSY and CDR2 SAAADI. The CDR3 loop reads CASSQDGGSRRPKLFF. As DNA, the CDR3 is TGCGCCAGCAGCCAAGATGGGGGATCCCGACGGCCAAAACTGTTTTTT.

This clonotype came up many times. The V call is TRBV19, the J call TRBJ1-5, with D possibly being TRBD1 (6 bases). From germline, CDR1 is LNHDA and CDR2 SQIVND (reference sequence). The CDR3 extends over 13 amino acids. V lost 9 bases, J lost 7 bases, and 16 bases lay in between. The CDR3 is CASEITTGQPQHF. CDR3 nucleotides: TGTGCCAGCGAAATCACCACAGGGCAGCCCCAGCATTTT.

V gene TRBV7-2 combines with J gene TRBJ2-5; D not resolved. The J call may be mistaken, given a closer DNA end match to TRBJ1-1. Germline V gene lookup returns CDR1 SGHTA and CDR2 FQGNSA. This CDR3 spans 16 amino acids. The CDR3 protein is CASSSNAGRHRTEAFF. The CDR3 nucleotides are TGTGCCAGCAGCTCCAATGCGGGCAGACATCGGACTGAAGCTTTCTTT.

This clonotype was observed many times. J is TRBJ2-2 and V is TRBV10-1; D perhaps matches TRBD1 (5 bases). Looked up from germline, CDR1 is WNHNN and CDR2 is SYGVQD (reference sequence). Trimming left V 6 bases short and J 5 bases short, with 10 bases between. This CDR3 region has 13 residues. Here the CDR3 DNA reads TGCGCCAGCAGCAGGGTTACGACCGGGGAGCTGTTTTTT. Its translation is CASSRVTTGELFF.

This clonotype has just a few counts. The genes are TRBV5-1 and TRBJ1-1; 8 bases match TRBD1. The CDR3 has 14 residues. With V trimmed by 4 bases and J by 5 bases, 7 bases remained unmatched. In germline, CDR1 is SGHRS, CDR2 YFSETQ. The CDR3 DNA sequence: TGCGCCAGCAGCCCGGGACAGGCCTCTACTGAAGCTTTCTTT. It translates to CASSPGQASTEAFF.

The CDR3 coding sequence is TGTGCCAGCACGGCTAGGGATCATGGCTACACCTTC. This codes for CASTARDHGYTF. V and J are TRBV12-3 or TRBV12-4 and TRBJ1-2; D gene uncertain. Deletions cut 7 bases from V and 6 bases from J, with 12 bases between. This CDR3 spans 12 amino acids.

This rearrangement joins TRBV4-2 to TRBJ1-3; D remains ambiguous. V dropped 5 bases and J dropped 4 bases, with 18 bases sitting between them. Germline V lookup: CDR1 LGHNA, CDR2 YNFKEQ. The CDR3 spans 16 residues. Here the CDR3 reads CASSDPVGDRGNTIYF. The CDR3 nucleotides are TGTGCCAGCAGCGACCCCGTTGGGGATCGGGGAAACACCATATATTTT.